These 16 T cell receptor beta chains were all obtained from the same sample, sequenced in a study of OX40 agonist ivuxolimab in advanced cancers. The library was obtained by the immunoSEQ multiplex PCR assay. The immuneACCESS repertoire file appears here via TCRdb, limited to in-frame rearrangements. These files lack a portion of the clones; in checked studies, under half of the deficit traces to unresolved V genes, and the cause of the others is not known. The sample profile shows fewer than 20,000 clones; 80% to 85% of them were found once. 40% to 50% of the sample comes from the top ten. This specimen was CD4+ or CD8+ T cells sorted from blood, taken in a trial of the OX40 agonist ivuxolimab. All receptors come from an adult with an advanced solid tumor such as melanoma, head and neck, liver or kidney cancer.

With regard to this clone: The sample holds other DNA sequences that translate to the same CDR3. The V gene is TRBV7-9, the J gene TRBJ2-7; D unclear. The V end was cut by 5 bases, the J end by 4 bases, with 9 bases between. The CDR3 loop spans 12 amino acids. The V gene's germline CDR1 is SEHNR and CDR2 FQNEAQ (reference sequence). The CDR3, as DNA: TGTGCCAGCAGCCTAGTTCGATACGAGCAGTACTTC. This gives the protein CASSLVRYEQYF.

The rearrangement links TRBV6-1 to TRBJ1-2; the D is unclear. The ends were cut back, 4 bases at V and 6 bases at J, with 6 bases in the middle. The CDR3 has 11 amino acids. Germline loops: CDR1 MNHNS, CDR2 SASEGT. The CDR3 DNA reads TGTGCCAGCAGTGCCTATGATGGCTACACCTTC. It translates to CASSAYDGYTF.

Sample share makes this clone medium-sized. The V gene is TRBV5-1, the J gene TRBJ1-2; 8 bases are shared with TRBD1. V shed 0 bases and J 1 base; nucleotides not matched to a gene: 8. The CDR3 spans 17 residues. CDR1 and CDR2 (germline): SGHRS, YFSETQ. The CDR3 reads CASSLEAGGAINYGYTF. CDR3 DNA: TGCGCCAGCAGCTTGGAGGCAGGGGGCGCCATTAACTATGGCTACACCTTC.

The rearrangement links TRBV5-6 to TRBJ1-4; D perhaps matches TRBD1 (5 bases). The germline V gene has CDR1 SGHDT and CDR2 YYEEEE. The CDR3 is 16 amino acids. Trimming pared 5 bases from V and 3 bases from J, leaving 17 bases between. CDR3 sequence reads: CASRGTTGLSNEKLFF. The CDR3 DNA sequence: TGTGCCAGCAGGGGAACCACGGGGCTTTCTAATGAAAAACTGTTTTTT.

The chain has TRBV5-1 and TRBJ2-7; D is possibly TRBD1 (5 bases). With 2 bases removed from V and 0 bases from J, the gap between germline ends came to 9 bases. Germline CDR1 reads SGHRS; CDR2 reads YFSETQ. The CDR3 spans 14 residues. CDR3 coding DNA: TGCGCCAGCAGCTTTGGGCAGGGCTCCTACGAGCAGTACTTC. Translated, it gives CASSFGQGSYEQYF.

The gene calls are TRBV4-1 and TRBJ1-3; TRBD1 aligns across 7 bases. The CDR3 is 14 residues long. The J segment lost 5 bases and the V segment lost 2 bases, leaving 3 bases of the junction unmatched. Germline values: CDR1 MGHRA, CDR2 YSYEKL. The CDR3 loop reads CASSQTRGRNTIYF. As DNA, the CDR3 is TGCGCCAGCAGCCAAACGAGGGGGCGAAACACCATATATTTT.

This chain uses TRBV4-1 with TRBJ1-4; D not resolved. Germline V CDR1 and CDR2: MGHRA, YSYEKL. Deletions cut 1 base from V and 6 bases from J, with 9 bases between. This CDR3 is built from 14 residues. CDR3 sequence reads: CASSQVEPDEKLFF. Here the CDR3 DNA reads TGCGCCAGCAGCCAAGTGGAACCCGATGAAAAACTGTTTTTT.

The gene calls are TRBV19 and TRBJ1-4; possible D gene TRBD1, 6 bases. This CDR3 contains 13 residues. The germline CDR1 and CDR2 sequences are LNHDA and SQIVND (reference sequence). The V end lost 5 bases, the J end lost 8 bases, and 12 bases lay between the germline ends. The DNA for the CDR3 is TGTGCCAGTAGTTACGGACAGTGGGAAAAACTGTTTTTT. Encoded protein: CASSYGQWEKLFF. Looking up the rest from reference TRBV19 and TRBJ1-4 gives the full variable domain: DGGITQSPKYLFRKEGQNVTLSCEQNLNHDAMYWYRQDPGQGLRLIYYSQIVNDFQKGDIAEGYSVSREKKESFPLTVTSAQKNPTAFYLCASSYGQWEKLFFGSGTQLSVL.

The V call is TRBV6-6, the J call TRBJ1-2; 11 bases match TRBD1. The CDR3 is made up of 16 amino acids. V shed 6 bases and J 6 bases; nucleotides not matched to a gene: 12. Germline V gene data show CDR1 as MNHNY and CDR2 as SVGAGI (reference sequence). The CDR3 sequence: CASRPRTGGGQDGYTF. The DNA of the CDR3 is TGTGCCAGCAGACCAAGGACAGGGGGCGGTCAGGATGGCTACACCTTC.

This clone was seen ten or more times. J is TRBJ1-5 and V is TRBV5-5, with a tentative D call TRBD1 (6 bases). The CDR3 spans 14 residues. The V and J ends lost 3 bases and 6 bases respectively, with 13 bases between them. Looked up from germline, CDR1 is SGHKS and CDR2 is YYEKEE (reference sequence). CDR3 bases: TGTGCCAGCAGCTCTCCAGGGGCGGGTCAGCCCCAGCATTTT. Encoded protein: CASSSPGAGQPQHF.

The V and J genes are TRBV13 and TRBJ1-5; D perhaps matches TRBD1 (6 bases). Germline lookup yields CDR1 PRHDT and CDR2 FYEKMQ (reference sequence). Deletions cut 5 bases from V and 6 bases from J, with 17 bases between. This CDR3 contains 15 residues. The CDR3 spells CASSLGPGAGQPQHF. CDR3 in DNA: TGTGCCAGCAGCCTGGGGCCAGGGGCCGGTCAGCCCCAGCATTTT.

The rearrangement joins TRBV4-1 to TRBJ1-4; D is possibly TRBD1 (5 bases). Germline V gene sequence: CDR1 MGHRA, CDR2 YSYEKL. V lost 0 bases to trimming and J lost 5 bases, with 10 bases between them. The CDR3 loop spans 15 amino acids. CDR3 nucleotides: TGCGCCAGCAGCCAAGAGTTACAGGAGAATGAAAAACTGTTTTTT. It encodes CASSQELQENEKLFF.

V gene TRBV28 combines with J gene TRBJ2-7, with TRBD1 as a possible D gene (6 bases). CDR1 is MDHEN and CDR2 is SYDVKM in the germline V gene. Trimming removed 5 bases from V and 3 bases from J, with 20 bases in between. The CDR3 has 16 amino acids. CDR3 coding DNA: TGTGCCAGCAGTCCCTCCTGGGGGCAGGGGCTCTACGAGCAGTACTTC. Encoded protein: CASSPSWGQGLYEQYF.

The chain carries TRBV11-1 and TRBJ2-3, with 7 positions matching TRBD1. The CDR3 consists of 15 residues. V lost 2 bases, J lost 4 bases, and 6 bases stayed unmatched. Germline assignment: CDR1 SGHAT and CDR2 FQDESV (reference sequence). CDR3 region: CASSLTRGRADTQYF. The CDR3 region has the DNA TGTGCCAGCAGCTTAACTAGGGGGCGCGCAGATACGCAGTATTTT.

On this clone itself: An end of the junction differs from the germline gene, which may be a read error. This chain joins TRBV19 and TRBJ2-2; 8 bases line up with TRBD1. Germline-derived CDR1 and CDR2 are LNHDA and SQIVND (reference sequence). This CDR3 region has 21 residues. CDR3 DNA: TGTGCCAGTAGTACCTCCCGGTACAGGGGGTCGACAAATGGGAACGCCGGGGAGCTGTTTTTT. This gives the protein CASSTSRYRGSTNGNAGELFF. The full variable domain, with the rest looked up from reference TRBV19 and TRBJ2-2, is DGGITQSPKYLFRKEGQNVTLSCEQNLNHDAMYWYRQDPGQGLRLIYYSQIVNDFQKGDIAEGYSVSREKKESFPLTVTSAQKNPTAFYLCASSTSRYRGSTNGNAGELFFGEGSRLTVL.

This clone was seen a single time. This chain links TRBV28 with TRBJ2-5; TRBD2 matches at 7 bases. Germline CDR1 and CDR2: MDHEN and SYDVKM. The trim removed 1 base at V and 5 bases at J, leaving 4 bases unmatched. The CDR3 is made up of 14 amino acids. DNA for the CDR3: TGTGCCAGCAGTTTATATGGGGGAGGGGAGACCCAGTACTTC. This translates into CASSLYGGGETQYF.